The 14 T cell receptor beta chains presented below share a single source sample, sequenced in a study of T cells after yellow fever vaccination. TCRdb re-analysed the 5' RACE reads in MiXCR, keeping a single row per CDR3 protein. The table records fewer than 350,000 distinct CDR3 sequences, around 3.6% of them present only once. Sequencing was performed on PBMCs, taken on the day of the yellow fever booster vaccination. Receptors were obtained from a man between 18 and 29 years old who received the YFV17D yellow fever vaccine.

Ten or more counts support this clonotype. This rearrangement joins TRBV7-2 to TRBJ2-2; unclear D gene. Germline V lookup: CDR1 SGHTA, CDR2 FQGNSA. The V end lost 2 bases, the J end lost 7 bases, and 14 bases lay between the germline ends. The CDR3 contains 15 residues. CDR3 coding DNA: TGTGCCAGCAGCTTACAGCGCCTAGTGGGCGGGGAGCTGTTTTTT. It translates to CASSLQRLVGGELFF. Drawing the rest from reference TRBV7-2 and TRBJ2-2, the complete variable domain is GAGVSQSPSNKVTEKGKDVELRCDPISGHTALYWYRQSLGQGLEFLIYFQGNSAPDKSGLPSDRFSAERTGGSVSTLTIQRTQQEDSAVYLCASSLQRLVGGELFFGEGSRLTVL.

This chain connects TRBV4-1 to TRBJ2-2, with 11 bases identical to TRBD1. The CDR3 covers 17 residues. Germline CDR1 reads MGHRA; CDR2 reads YSYEKL. The V segment lost 2 bases and the J segment 5 bases; nucleotides outside the gene matches: 7. The CDR3: CASSQPGQGAPTGELFF. The CDR3 region has the DNA TGCGCCAGCAGCCAACCAGGACAGGGGGCGCCGACCGGGGAGCTGTTTTTT.

This clonotype was seen repeatedly, ten times or more. V is TRBV7-9 and J is TRBJ2-5, with D perhaps matching TRBD1 (6 bases). V lost 2 bases, J lost 2 bases, and 9 bases lay in between. Germline V lookup: CDR1 SEHNR, CDR2 FQNEAQ (reference sequence). The CDR3 consists of 14 residues. The CDR3 nucleotides read TGTGCCAGCAGCTTATTGCAGGGGCAAGAGACCCAGTACTTC. As protein: CASSLLQGQETQYF.

Worth noting for this clonotype: Possible read error: a much larger clone is one base away. This sequence joins TRBV4-1 and TRBJ2-1, with D perhaps being TRBD1 or TRBD2 (5 bases each). The CDR3 totals 17 residues. Germline V lookup: CDR1 MGHRA, CDR2 YSYEKL. Trimming took 6 bases from V and 9 from J, leaving 27 bases between them. The CDR3 nucleotides are TGCGCCAGCAGACGAAACGGGGACCGCCATTCCGTTTCTGAGCAGTTCTTC. Its translation is CASRRNGDRHSVSEQFF.

This clonotype has ten or more counts. V and J are TRBV20-1 and TRBJ1-5, with TRBD1 matching 7 bases. The CDR3 totals 15 residues. Losses at the gene ends were 1 base for V and 4 bases for J; bases not matched to a gene: 7. The germline CDR1 and CDR2 sequences are DFQATT and SNEGSKA (reference sequence). CDR3 in amino acids: CSARGGTATNQPQHF. The DNA for the CDR3 is TGCAGTGCTAGAGGAGGGACAGCTACTAATCAGCCCCAGCATTTT.

V gene TRBV6-6 combines with J gene TRBJ2-1, with TRBD2 matching 9 bases. CDR3 size: 15 residues. J gave up 8 bases and V 5 bases, and 10 bases lay outside the gene matches. Germline lookup yields CDR1 MNHNY and CDR2 SVGAGI (reference sequence). CDR3 DNA: TGTGCCAGCAGTCGACGGACTAGCGAAGGCGATGAGCAGTTCTTC. Protein product: CASSRRTSEGDEQFF.

In its sample, this clonotype was seen many times. The chain joins TRBV15 to TRBJ1-2; D call uncertain. V was shortened by 8 bases and J by 0 bases, with 19 bases between the two germline ends. Germline V gene lookup returns CDR1 LNHNV and CDR2 YYDKDF (reference sequence). This CDR3 has 16 amino acids. The CDR3 coding sequence is TGTGCCACCGGCACAATGGAGGTTAAAGCTAACTATGGCTACACCTTC. Protein sequence: CATGTMEVKANYGYTF.

This clonotype was counted between two and nine times. The chain links TRBV29-1 to TRBJ1-2, with 8 bases that match TRBD1. From germline, CDR1 is SQVTM and CDR2 ANQGSEA. The CDR3 consists of 10 residues. The V gene end was trimmed by 7 bases and the J gene end by 8 bases; junction bases not matched to a gene: 3. CDR3 in amino acids: CSGGQEGYTF. CDR3 coding DNA: TGCAGCGGGGGACAGGAGGGCTACACCTTC.

In this sample, this clonotype turned up many times. The V call is TRBV10-3, the J call TRBJ1-2, with D tentatively TRBD1 (6 bases). There are 13 residues in the CDR3. Germline-derived CDR1 and CDR2 are ENHRY and SYGVKD. The ends were cut back, 8 bases at V and 2 bases at J, with 12 bases in the middle. The DNA of the CDR3 is TGTGCCATCGGGGGGCAGGGAAACTATGGCTACACCTTC. Amino acid sequence: CAIGGQGNYGYTF.

The sample holds a few counts of this clonotype. The chain joins TRBV19 to TRBJ1-1; 8 bases line up with TRBD1. Germline values: CDR1 LNHDA, CDR2 SQIVND (reference sequence). This CDR3 contains 14 residues. The V and J ends lost 3 bases and 4 bases, in that order; junction bases with no gene match: 4. In DNA form, the CDR3 reads TGTGCCAGTAGTATGGCGACAGGGGTCACTGAAGCTTTCTTT. It encodes CASSMATGVTEAFF.

This clonotype was recorded many times. The chain recombines TRBV12-3 or TRBV12-4 with TRBJ2-1; D gene unclear. The CDR3 runs to 11 residues. Trimming pared 5 bases from V and 6 bases from J, leaving 5 bases between. The CDR3 reads CASSAINEQFF. In nucleotides, the CDR3 is TGTGCCAGCAGTGCAATCAATGAGCAGTTCTTC.

The chain combines TRBV7-2 with TRBJ1-6; D not certain. In germline, CDR1 is SGHTA, CDR2 FQGNSA. Trimming took 5 bases from V and 7 from J, leaving 12 bases between them. This CDR3 spans 14 amino acids. CDR3 protein: CASSPRGGNSPLHF. The CDR3 DNA is TGTGCCAGCAGCCCCCGTGGAGGGAATTCACCCCTCCACTTT.

This clonotype was observed many times. This chain links TRBV11-2 with TRBJ2-3; TRBD1 matches at 7 bases. The CDR3 has 16 amino acids. Germline values: CDR1 SGHAT, CDR2 FQNNGV. The ends lost 6 bases at V and 7 bases at J; junction bases unmatched: 16. The CDR3 protein is CASRQAYRGFPYTQYF. In DNA form, the CDR3 reads TGTGCCAGCAGACAAGCTTACAGGGGTTTTCCGTATACGCAGTATTTT.

The V and J genes are TRBV25-1 and TRBJ1-6; 7 nucleotides agree with TRBD1. CDR3 length equals 14 residues. V was clipped by 1 base and J by 10 bases; unmatched bases: 4. The germline CDR1 and CDR2 sequences are MGHDK and SYGVNS. The CDR3 coding sequence is TGTGCCAGCAGTGAATCGGCAGGGGGGTCACCCCTCCACTTT. It translates to CASSESAGGSPLHF.